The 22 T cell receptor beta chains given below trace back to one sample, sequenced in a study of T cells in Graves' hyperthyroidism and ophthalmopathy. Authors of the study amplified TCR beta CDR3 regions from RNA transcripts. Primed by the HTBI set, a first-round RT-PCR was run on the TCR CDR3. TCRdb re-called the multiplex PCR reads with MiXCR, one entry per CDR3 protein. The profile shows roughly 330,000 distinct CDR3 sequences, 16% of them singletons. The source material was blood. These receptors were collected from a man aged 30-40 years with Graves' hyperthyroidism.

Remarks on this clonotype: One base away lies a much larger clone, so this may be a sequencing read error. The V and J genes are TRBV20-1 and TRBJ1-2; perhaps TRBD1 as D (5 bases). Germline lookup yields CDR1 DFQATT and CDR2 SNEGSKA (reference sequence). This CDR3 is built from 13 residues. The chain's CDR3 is CSAKSGTNYGCTF. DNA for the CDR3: TGCAGTGCTAAATCAGGGACCAACTATGGCTGCACCTTC.

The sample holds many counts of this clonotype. The CDR3 DNA reads as TGTGCCAGCAGCCCACGAACTACGCGAAGCTCCTACAATGAGCAGTTCTTC. Amino acid sequence: CASSPRTTRSSYNEQFF. V is TRBV7-8 and J is TRBJ2-1; D ambiguous. In germline, CDR1 is SGHVS, CDR2 FQNEAQ. The CDR3 has 17 amino acids. The ends were cut back, 5 bases at V and 0 bases at J, with 17 bases in the middle.

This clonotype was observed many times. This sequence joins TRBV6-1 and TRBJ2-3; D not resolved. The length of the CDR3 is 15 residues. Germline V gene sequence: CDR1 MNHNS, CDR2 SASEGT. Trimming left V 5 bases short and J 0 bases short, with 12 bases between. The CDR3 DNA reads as TGTGCCAGCAGTTTTCTGTTTGGGAGCACAGATACGCAGTATTTT. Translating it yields CASSFLFGSTDTQYF.

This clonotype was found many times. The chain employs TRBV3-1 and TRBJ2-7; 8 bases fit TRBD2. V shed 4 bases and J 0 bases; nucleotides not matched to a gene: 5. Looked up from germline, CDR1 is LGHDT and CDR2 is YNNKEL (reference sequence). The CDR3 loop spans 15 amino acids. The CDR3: CASSRSGSPSYEQYF. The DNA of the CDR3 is TGTGCCAGCAGCCGAAGCGGGAGTCCCTCCTACGAGCAGTACTTC.

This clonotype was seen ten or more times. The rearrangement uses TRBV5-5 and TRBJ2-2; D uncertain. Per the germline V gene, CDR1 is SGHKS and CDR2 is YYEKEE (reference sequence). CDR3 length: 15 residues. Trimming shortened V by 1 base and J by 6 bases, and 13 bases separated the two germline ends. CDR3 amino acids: CASSLMGSQPGELFF. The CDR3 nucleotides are TGTGCCAGCAGCTTGATGGGTTCCCAGCCCGGGGAGCTGTTTTTT. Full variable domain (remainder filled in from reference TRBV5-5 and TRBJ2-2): DAGVTQSPTHLIKTRGQQVTLRCSPISGHKSVSWYQQVLGQGPQFIFQYYEKEERGRGNFPDRFSARQFPNYSSELNVNALLLGDSALYLCASSLMGSQPGELFFGEGSRLTVL.

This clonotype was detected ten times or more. CDR3 in amino acids: CATTGTEGVWDTQYF. CDR3 in DNA: TGTGCCACCACCGGGACAGAGGGAGTCTGGGATACGCAGTATTTT. This sequence joins TRBV10-3 and TRBJ2-3; 7 nucleotides match TRBD1. V was pared by 10 bases and J by 6 bases, with 16 bases of the junction left unmatched. The CDR3 contains 15 residues. Germline assignment: CDR1 ENHRY and CDR2 SYGVKD.

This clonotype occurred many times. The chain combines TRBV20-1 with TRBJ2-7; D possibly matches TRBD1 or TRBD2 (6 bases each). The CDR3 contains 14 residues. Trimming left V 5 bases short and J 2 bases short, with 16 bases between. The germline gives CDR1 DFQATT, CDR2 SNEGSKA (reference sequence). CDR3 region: CSAYDRRAPYEQYF. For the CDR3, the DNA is TGCAGTGCTTATGACAGGAGGGCTCCCTACGAGCAGTACTTC.

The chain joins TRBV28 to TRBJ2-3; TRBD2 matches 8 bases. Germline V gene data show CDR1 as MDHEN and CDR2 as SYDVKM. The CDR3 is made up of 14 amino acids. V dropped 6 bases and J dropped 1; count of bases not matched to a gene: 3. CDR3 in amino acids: CASRHSGGTDTQYF. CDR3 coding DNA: TGTGCCAGCAGACATAGCGGGGGCACAGATACGCAGTATTTT.

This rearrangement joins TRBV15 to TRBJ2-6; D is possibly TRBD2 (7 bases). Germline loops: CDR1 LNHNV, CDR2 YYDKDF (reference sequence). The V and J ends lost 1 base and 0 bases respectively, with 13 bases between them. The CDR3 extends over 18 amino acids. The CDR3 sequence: CATSRGEGGPSGANVLTF. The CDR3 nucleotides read TGTGCCACCAGCAGAGGGGAGGGGGGGCCCTCTGGGGCCAACGTCCTGACTTTC.

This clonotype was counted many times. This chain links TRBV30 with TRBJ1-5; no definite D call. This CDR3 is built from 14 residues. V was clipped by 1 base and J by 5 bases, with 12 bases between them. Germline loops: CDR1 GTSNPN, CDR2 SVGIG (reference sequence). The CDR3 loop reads CAWSEGRGDQPQHF. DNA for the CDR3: TGTGCCTGGAGTGAAGGACGGGGAGATCAGCCCCAGCATTTT. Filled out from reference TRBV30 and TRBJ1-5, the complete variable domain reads SQTIHQWPATLVQPVGSPLSLECTVEGTSNPNLYWYRQAAGRGLQLLFYSVGIGQISSEVPQNLSASRPQDRQFILSSKKLLLSDSGFYLCAWSEGRGDQPQHFGDGTRLSIL.

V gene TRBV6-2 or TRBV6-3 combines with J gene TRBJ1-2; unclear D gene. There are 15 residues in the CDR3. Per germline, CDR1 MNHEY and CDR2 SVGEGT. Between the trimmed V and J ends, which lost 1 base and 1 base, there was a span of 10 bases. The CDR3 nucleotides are TGTGCCAGCAGTTACTTTGAAGAGAATAACTATGGCTACACCTTC. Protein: CASSYFEENNYGYTF.

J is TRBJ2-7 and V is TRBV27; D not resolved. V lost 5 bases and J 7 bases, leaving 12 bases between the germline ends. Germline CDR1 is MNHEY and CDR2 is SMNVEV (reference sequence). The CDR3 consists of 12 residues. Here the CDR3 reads CASSKGLWEQYF. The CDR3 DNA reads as TGTGCCAGCAGTAAGGGATTGTGGGAGCAGTACTTC.

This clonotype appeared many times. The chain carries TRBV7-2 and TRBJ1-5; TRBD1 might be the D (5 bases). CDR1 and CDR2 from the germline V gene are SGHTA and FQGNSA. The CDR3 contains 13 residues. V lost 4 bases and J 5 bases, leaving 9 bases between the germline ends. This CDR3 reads CASSWGGDQPQHF. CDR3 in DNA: TGTGCCAGCAGCTGGGGCGGGGATCAGCCCCAGCATTTT. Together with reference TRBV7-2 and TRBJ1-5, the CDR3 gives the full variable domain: GAGVSQSPSNKVTEKGKDVELRCDPISGHTALYWYRQSLGQGLEFLIYFQGNSAPDKSGLPSDRFSAERTGGSVSTLTIQRTQQEDSAVYLCASSWGGDQPQHFGDGTRLSIL.

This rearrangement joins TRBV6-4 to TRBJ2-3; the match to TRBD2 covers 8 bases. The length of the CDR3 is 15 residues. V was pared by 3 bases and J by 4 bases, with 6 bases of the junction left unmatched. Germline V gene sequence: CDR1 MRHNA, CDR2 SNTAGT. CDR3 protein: CASSENAGGPDTQYF. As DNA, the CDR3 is TGTGCCAGCAGTGAAAACGCGGGAGGCCCAGATACGCAGTATTTT.

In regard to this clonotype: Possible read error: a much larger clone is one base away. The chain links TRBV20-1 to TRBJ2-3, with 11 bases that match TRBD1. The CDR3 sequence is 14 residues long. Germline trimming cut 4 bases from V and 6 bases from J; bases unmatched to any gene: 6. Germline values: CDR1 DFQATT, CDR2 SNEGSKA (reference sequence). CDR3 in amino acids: CSAKGTGGWDTQYF. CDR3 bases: TGCAGTGCTAAAGGGACAGGGGGTTGGGATACGCAGTATTTT.

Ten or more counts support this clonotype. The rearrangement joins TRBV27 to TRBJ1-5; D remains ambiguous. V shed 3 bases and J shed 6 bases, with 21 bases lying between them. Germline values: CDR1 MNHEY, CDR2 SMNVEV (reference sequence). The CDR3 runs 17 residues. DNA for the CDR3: TGTGCCAGCAGTTTCAGGATGGGAAGTCAACGGGGTCAGCCCCAGCATTTT. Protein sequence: CASSFRMGSQRGQPQHF.

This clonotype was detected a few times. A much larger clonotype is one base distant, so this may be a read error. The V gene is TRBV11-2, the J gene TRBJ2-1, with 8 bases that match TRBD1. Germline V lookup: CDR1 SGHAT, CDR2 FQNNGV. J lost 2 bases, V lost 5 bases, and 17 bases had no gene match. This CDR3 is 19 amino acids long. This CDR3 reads CASSPCGRGLTGTYNEQFF. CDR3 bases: TGTGCCAGCAGCCCATGTGGCAGGGGGCTAACGGGGACCTACAATGAGCAGTTCTTC.

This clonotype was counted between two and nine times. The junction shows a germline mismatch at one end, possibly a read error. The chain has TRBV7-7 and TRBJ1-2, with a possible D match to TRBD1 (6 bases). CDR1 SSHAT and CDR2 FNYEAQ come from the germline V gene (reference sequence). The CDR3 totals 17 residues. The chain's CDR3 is CASSPRQEDTCNYGYTF. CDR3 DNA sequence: TGTGCTAGCAGCCCTCGACAGGAGGACACTTGCAACTATGGCTACACCTTC.

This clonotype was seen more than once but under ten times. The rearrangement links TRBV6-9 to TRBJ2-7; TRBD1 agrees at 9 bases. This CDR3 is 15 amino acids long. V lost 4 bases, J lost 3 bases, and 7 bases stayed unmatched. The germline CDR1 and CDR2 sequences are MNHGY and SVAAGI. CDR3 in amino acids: CASSCSGTGSYEQYF. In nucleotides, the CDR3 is TGTGCCAGCAGTTGCTCAGGGACAGGGAGCTACGAGCAGTACTTC.

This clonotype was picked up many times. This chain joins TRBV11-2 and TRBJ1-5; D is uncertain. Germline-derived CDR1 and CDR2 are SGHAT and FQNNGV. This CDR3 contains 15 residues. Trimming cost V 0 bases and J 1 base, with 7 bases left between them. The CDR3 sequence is CASSLDQTSNQPQHF. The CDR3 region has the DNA TGTGCCAGCAGCTTAGATCAGACCAGCAATCAGCCCCAGCATTTT.

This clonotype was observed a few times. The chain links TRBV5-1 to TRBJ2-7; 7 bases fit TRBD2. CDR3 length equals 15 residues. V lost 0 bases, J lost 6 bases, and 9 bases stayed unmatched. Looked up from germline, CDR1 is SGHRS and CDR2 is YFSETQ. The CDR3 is CASSLGGGGRGEQYF. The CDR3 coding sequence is TGCGCCAGCAGCTTGGGGGGAGGCGGGAGAGGCGAGCAGTACTTC.

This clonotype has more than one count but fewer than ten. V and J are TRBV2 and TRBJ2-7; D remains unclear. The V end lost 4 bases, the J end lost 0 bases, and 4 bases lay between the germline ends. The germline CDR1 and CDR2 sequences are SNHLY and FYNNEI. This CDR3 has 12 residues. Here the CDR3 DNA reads TGTGCCAGCAGTGTTTACTCCTACGAGCAGTACTTC. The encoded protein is CASSVYSYEQYF.